This T cell receptor beta chain stems from a study of graft-versus-host responses after intestinal transplantation. Study context: Following induction with anti-thymocyte globulin, all recipients were given tacrolimus and steroids for approximately 3 years. Study-level results: The authors found GvH clones in recipient marrow, some appearing first in ileum or blood. Those patients showing graft-donor T cell macrochimerism displayed high graft-versus-host to host-versus-graft clonal ratios in allografts.

This table comes from immunoSEQ multiplex PCR, and its TCRdb copy is limited to in-frame clones, with some not included. The repertoire holds approximately 89,000 clones, 80% to 95% seen once, with 15% to 20% in the top ten. This CDR3 has 10 amino acids. V was clipped by 6 bases and J by 8 bases, with 6 bases between them. CDR1 is WSHSY, CDR2 SAAADI, per germline. On this clone: Its antigen is still unknown.

Sequenced here: PBMCs, sampled about 450 days after intestinal transplant. This sequence originates from a human patient who received an intestinal transplant, so some T cells may come from the graft donor. V and J are TRBV10-2 and TRBJ2-3; no reliable D call. CDR3 region: CASSAGTQYF. The CDR3 DNA reads as TGCGCCAGCAGCGCCGGTACGCAGTATTTT.